This T cell receptor (beta chain) was captured in a study of blood T cell repertoires in COVID-19. For the study at large: The study drew acute and convalescent COVID-19 samples from the United States, Italy and Spain.

Sequenced by immunoSEQ multiplex PCR; TCRdb stores in-frame clones only, minus some. This sample has approximately 150,000 clones, with around nine tenths found just once. The germline CDR1 and CDR2 sequences are ENHRY and SYGVKD. The CDR3 runs to 14 residues. The germline V and J ends were trimmed by 0 bases and 3 bases, with 8 bases remaining between them. The sample was peripheral blood. The TCR comes from a human donor in a cohort sampled during active COVID-19. This chain uses TRBV10-3 with TRBJ1-2; the D is unclear. The chain's CDR3 is CAISESNTDYGYTF. In DNA, the CDR3 is TGTGCCATCAGTGAGTCGAACACCGACTATGGCTACACCTTC.